Listed below are T cell receptor beta chains from one sample, sequenced in a study of blood T cells in healthy people across ages. TCRdb processed the 5' RACE reads anew with MiXCR; each CDR3 protein has one entry. The table records about 800,000 distinct CDR3 sequences, 58% of them present only once. The specimen sequenced was blood. The receptors were gathered from a man aged 25-45 years in good health. The CDR3 runs from the conserved cysteine through the conserved F or W. D genes are given only for firm matches. The size of a clone is reported for some rows only, either as once, few or many, or as a class for expanded clones.

TRBJ1-2	TRBV6-5	TRBD1	.	TGTGCCAGCAGTCTCGGGACAGGGGTTCGCTATGGCTACACCTTC	CASSLGTGVRYGYTF
TRBJ1-6	TRBV6-5	.	.	TGTGCCAGCAGTTACCAACGGGGAATGAATTCACCCCTCCACTTT	CASSYQRGMNSPLHF
TRBJ1-2	TRBV20-1	.	few	TGCAGTGCCACCGGGACGGTAAACTATGGCTACACCTTC	CSATGTVNYGYTF
TRBJ2-2	TRBV19	TRBD1	.	TGTGCCAGTCGGGACAGGGATGCCGGGGAGCTGTTTTTT	CASRDRDAGELFF
TRBJ2-3	TRBV5-1	TRBD2	.	TGCGCCAGCAGCTTGGCCGCGACTACTAGCGGGGACACAGATACGCAGTATTTT	CASSLAATTSGDTDTQYF
TRBJ2-5	TRBV13	.	.	TGTGCCAGCAGCTTAGGTTCCTATGGGGGTGTTGATGAGCAGTACTTC	CASSLGSYGGVDEQYF
TRBJ1-2	TRBV20-1	.	.	TGCAGTGCTTGGGGAGGTTGGGACATCTCAGATGGCTACACCTTC	CSAWGGWDISDGYTF
TRBJ2-1	TRBV20-1	.	.	TGCAGTGCTAGGGGTCGGAAATCCTCCTACAATGAGCAGTTCTTC	CSARGRKSSYNEQFF
TRBJ2-3	TRBV10-3	TRBD1	.	TGTGCCATCTCGGGACAGGTGAGCACAGATACGCAGTATTTT	CAISGQVSTDTQYF
TRBJ2-7	TRBV5-5	TRBD2	.	TGTGCCAGCAGGGGGGGACTAGCGGGTTCGTCCTACTCCTACGAGCAGTACTTC	CASRGGLAGSSYSYEQYF
TRBJ1-2	TRBV7-3	.	.	TGTGCCAGCAGCTTAAGTGGTTCCTCTAACTATGGCTACACCTTC	CASSLSGSSNYGYTF
TRBJ1-5	TRBV6-1	.	.	TGTGCCAGCAGTGAAAGTGGATCGTGGGGGGGCGAACGCAATCAGCCCCAGCATTTT	CASSESGSWGGERNQPQHF
TRBJ2-7	TRBV27	.	.	TGTGCCAGCAGCCCGACGCGGGCGTTCTACGAGCAGTACTTC	CASSPTRAFYEQYF
TRBJ2-4	TRBV12-3/TRBV12-4	.	.	TGTGCCAGCAGCCCTTGGGGGATTCAGGTGCAGTACTTC	CASSPWGIQVQYF
TRBJ2-7	TRBV5-1	.	.	TGCGCCAGCAGCACCGACATTGATTCCTACGAGCAGTACTTC	CASSTDIDSYEQYF
TRBJ2-1	TRBV5-6	.	.	TGTGCCAGCAGCTCGAAGGTCGGGGTGACCTCCTACAATGAGCAGTTCTTC	CASSSKVGVTSYNEQFF
TRBJ2-1	TRBV10-3	.	.	TGTGCCATCAGTGAGTCGGGGCAGGGGCACAATGAGCAGTTCTTC	CAISESGQGHNEQFF
TRBJ2-7	TRBV29-1	.	.	TGCAGCGTTGGTGGGACGGGGGTCTTTAGGTCCTACGAGCAGTACTTC	CSVGGTGVFRSYEQYF
TRBJ1-1	TRBV4-1	.	.	TGCGCCAGCAGGGGCAGTGTGATAACTGAAGCTTTCTTT	CASRGSVITEAFF
TRBJ2-4	TRBV20-1	.	.	TGCAGTGCACAGGGACGTTTAGCCAAAAACATTCAGTACTTC	CSAQGRLAKNIQYF
TRBJ2-7	TRBV28	TRBD1	.	TGTGCCAGCAGTGGAGACAGGGTCCCCTACGAGCAGTACTTC	CASSGDRVPYEQYF
TRBJ2-7	TRBV15	.	.	TGTGCCACCAGCAGAGTGGCCAGCCTGGGAGACGAGCAGTACTTC	CATSRVASLGDEQYF
TRBJ2-7	TRBV20-1	.	.	TGCAGTGCTAGAGAAGGACTCGCGAAACTTTACGAGCAGTACTTC	CSAREGLAKLYEQYF
TRBJ2-3	TRBV10-2	.	.	TGCGCCAGCAGTGTAAATAAAGGGCCACAAGATACGCAGTATTTT	CASSVNKGPQDTQYF
TRBJ1-5	TRBV7-9	.	.	TGTGCCAGCAGCCAAGACCAGGGTGGTCAGCCCCAGCATTTT	CASSQDQGGQPQHF
TRBJ2-5	TRBV11-3	.	.	TGTGCCAGCAGCTTTAACACGGGGGAGACCCAGTACTTC	CASSFNTGETQYF
TRBJ2-3	TRBV18	.	once	TGTGCCAGCTCACCACCTGCGAGCACAGATACGCAGTATTTT	CASSPPASTDTQYF
TRBJ2-3	TRBV7-2	.	few	TGTGCCAGCAGGATTGGCACAGATACGCAGTATTTT	CASRIGTDTQYF
TRBJ2-7	TRBV15	TRBD2	few	TGTGCCACCCGCCCTAGCGGGAGCGTCTACGAGCAGTACTTC	CATRPSGSVYEQYF
TRBJ2-5	TRBV6-2/TRBV6-3	TRBD1	.	TGTGCCAGCAGTCTTATCCCAACAGGGGGGCAAGAGACCCAGTACTTC	CASSLIPTGGQETQYF
TRBJ1-6	TRBV6-5	TRBD1	.	TGTGCCAGCAGCCCCAAGCCGGGACAGGGTAATTCACCCCTCCACTTT	CASSPKPGQGNSPLHF
TRBJ2-1	TRBV4-3	.	once	TGCGCCAGCAGCCAAGACGTGGGGCAGTGGGGCAATGAGCAGTTCTTC	CASSQDVGQWGNEQFF
TRBJ2-7	TRBV7-2	.	.	TGTGCCAGCAGCCCCCGGTTCCACGAGCAGTACTTC	CASSPRFHEQYF
TRBJ2-4	TRBV6-5	.	.	TGTGCCAGCAGTTACAGCACTTCGACGAGTTCGGAGCAGTACTTC	CASSYSTSTSSEQYF
TRBJ2-1	TRBV27	TRBD2	.	TGTGCCAGCACCCCGAGCGGGAGGGACTACAATGAGCAGTTCTTC	CASTPSGRDYNEQFF
TRBJ2-7	TRBV5-1	.	.	TGCGCCAGCAGCTTGGCTCAATTCTCCTACGAGCAGTACTTC	CASSLAQFSYEQYF
TRBJ2-7	TRBV12-3/TRBV12-4	TRBD1	few	TGTGCCAGCAGTTCCTCTTTAGGGACAGGGGGCGAGCAGTACTTC	CASSSSLGTGGEQYF